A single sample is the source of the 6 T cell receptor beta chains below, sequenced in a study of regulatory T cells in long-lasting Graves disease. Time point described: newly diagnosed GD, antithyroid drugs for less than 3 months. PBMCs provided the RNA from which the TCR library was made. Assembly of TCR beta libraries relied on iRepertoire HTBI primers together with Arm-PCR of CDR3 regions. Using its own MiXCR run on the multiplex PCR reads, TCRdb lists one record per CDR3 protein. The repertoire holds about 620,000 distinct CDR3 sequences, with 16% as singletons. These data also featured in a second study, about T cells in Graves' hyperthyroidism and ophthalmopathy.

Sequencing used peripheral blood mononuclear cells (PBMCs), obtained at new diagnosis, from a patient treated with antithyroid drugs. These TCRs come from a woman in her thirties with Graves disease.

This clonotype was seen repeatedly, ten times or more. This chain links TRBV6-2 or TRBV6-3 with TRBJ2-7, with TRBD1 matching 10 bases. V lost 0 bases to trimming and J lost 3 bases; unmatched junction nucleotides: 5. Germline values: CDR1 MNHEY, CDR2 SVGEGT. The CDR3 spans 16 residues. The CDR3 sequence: CASSYSRTGGNYEQYF. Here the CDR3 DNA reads TGTGCCAGCAGTTACTCACGGACAGGGGGAAACTACGAGCAGTACTTC.

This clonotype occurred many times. CDR3 bases: TGTGCCAGCAGCTTAGACGGGAACAATGAGCAGTTCTTC. Its protein is CASSLDGNNEQFF. V is TRBV7-3 and J is TRBJ2-1; a possible D gene is TRBD2 (5 bases). V shed 2 bases and J shed 5 bases, with 7 bases lying between them. CDR1 is SGHTA, CDR2 FQGTGA, per germline. CDR3 length equals 13 residues.

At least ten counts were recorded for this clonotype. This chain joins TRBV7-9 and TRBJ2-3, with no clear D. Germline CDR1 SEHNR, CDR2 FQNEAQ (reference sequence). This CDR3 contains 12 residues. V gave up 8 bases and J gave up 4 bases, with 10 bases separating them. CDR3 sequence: CASALSADTQYF. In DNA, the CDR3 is TGTGCCAGCGCATTGAGTGCAGATACGCAGTATTTT.

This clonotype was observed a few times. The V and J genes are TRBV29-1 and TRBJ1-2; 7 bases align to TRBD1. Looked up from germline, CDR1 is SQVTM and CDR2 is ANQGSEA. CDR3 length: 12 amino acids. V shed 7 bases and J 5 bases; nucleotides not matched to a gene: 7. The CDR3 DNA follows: TGCAGCGCTCAGAGGGACAGATATGGCTACACCTTC. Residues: CSAQRDRYGYTF.

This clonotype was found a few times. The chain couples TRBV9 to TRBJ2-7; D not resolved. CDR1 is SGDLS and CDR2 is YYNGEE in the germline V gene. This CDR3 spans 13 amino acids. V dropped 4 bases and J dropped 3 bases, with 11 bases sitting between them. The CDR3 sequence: CASSIGVGYEQYF. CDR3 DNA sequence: TGTGCCAGCAGCATTGGAGTTGGCTACGAGCAGTACTTC. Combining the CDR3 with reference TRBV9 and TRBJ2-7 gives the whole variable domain DSGVTQTPKHLITATGQRVTLRCSPRSGDLSVYWYQQSLDQGLQFLIQYYNGEERAKGNILERFSAQQFPDLHSELNLSSLELGDSALYFCASSIGVGYEQYFGPGTRLTVT.

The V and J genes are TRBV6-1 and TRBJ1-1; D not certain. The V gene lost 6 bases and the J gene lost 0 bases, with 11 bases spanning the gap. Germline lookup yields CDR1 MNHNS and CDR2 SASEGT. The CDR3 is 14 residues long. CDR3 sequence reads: CASRSGTLNTEAFF. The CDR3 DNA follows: TGTGCCAGCAGAAGCGGCACCTTGAACACTGAAGCTTTCTTT.